This T cell receptor beta chain was recorded in a study of graft-versus-host responses after intestinal transplantation. Study-wide results and caveats: When patients had graft-donor T cell macrochimerism, their allografts held high graft-versus-host to host-versus-graft clonal ratios. Recipient marrow held GvH clones, some first seen in ileum or blood.

Assay used: immunoSEQ multiplex PCR; TCRdb lists only in-frame clones, some missing. In the table there are some 140,000 clones, roughly 91% of which are singletons. This clone is a singleton in its sample. The antigen is undetermined. This specimen consisted of unstimulated CD4+ T cells sorted from spleen or lymph node cells, obtained before intestinal transplant. The sequence came from a human donor who received an intestinal transplant.

The CDR3 DNA sequence: TGTGCCAGCTCACCATTACCCGGGGCTAACTACGAGCAGTACTTC. Translating gives CASSPLPGANYEQYF. The chain joins TRBV18 to TRBJ2-7; D may match TRBD1 or TRBD2 (5 bases each). There are 15 residues in the CDR3. V gave up 2 bases and J gave up 3 bases, with 14 bases separating them. Germline assignment: CDR1 KGHSH and CDR2 LQKENI.